The 17 T cell receptor beta chains below all came from one sample that was sequenced in a study of identical twins. TCRdb ran MiXCR on the 5' RACE reads and lists one entry per CDR3 protein. Of some 240,000 distinct CDR3 sequences in the sample, about 10% were seen once. Sequencing input: memory T cells sorted from blood. The source is a man over 45 in good health.

This clonotype occurred many times. This chain uses TRBV28 with TRBJ2-5; TRBD1 matches 8 bases. Per germline, CDR1 MDHEN and CDR2 SYDVKM. The CDR3 contains 16 residues. Unmatched junction bases numbered 12, after V lost 4 bases and J lost 5 bases. The CDR3 bases are TGTGCCAGCAGTTCGGGGACAGGCGAGCTCGGTGAGACCCAGTACTTC. Translating gives CASSSGTGELGETQYF.

The chain links TRBV20-1 to TRBJ2-5; tentative D call: TRBD1 (7 bases). The CDR3 length is 14 residues. CDR1 is DFQATT and CDR2 is SNEGSKA in the germline V gene (reference sequence). The V end was cut by 5 bases, the J end by 4 bases, with 17 bases between. The CDR3 bases are TGCAGTGCTTCTCCGACAGGGAGGCCAGAGACCCAGTACTTC. Its protein product is CSASPTGRPETQYF.

A few counts support this clonotype. The rearrangement joins TRBV7-2 to TRBJ2-5; D is possibly TRBD1 or TRBD2 (6 bases each). V was cut by 2 bases and J by 5 bases, with 15 bases left in between. The CDR3 runs 15 residues. In germline, CDR1 is SGHTA, CDR2 FQGNSA. The CDR3 loop reads CASSLHGGGRETQYF. The CDR3, as DNA: TGTGCCAGCAGCTTACATGGAGGGGGGAGGGAGACCCAGTACTTC.

This clonotype turned up a few times. The DNA of the CDR3 is TGTGCCAGCAGTGCCTCATACCAAGAGACCCAGTACTTC. It codes for CASSASYQETQYF. The rearrangement uses TRBV6-4 and TRBJ2-5; D call uncertain. Deletions cut 4 bases from V and 0 bases from J, with 6 bases between. Per germline, CDR1 MRHNA and CDR2 SNTAGT. The CDR3 is 13 amino acids.

This clonotype was seen at least ten times. The chain couples TRBV11-2 to TRBJ2-5; 7 bases are a match to TRBD1. The ends lost 6 bases at V and 6 bases at J; junction bases unmatched: 13. The CDR3 extends over 15 amino acids. The germline V gene has CDR1 SGHAT and CDR2 FQNNGV. CDR3 sequence reads: CASSGTRGRGKTQYF. For the CDR3, the DNA is TGTGCCAGCAGTGGTACAAGGGGGCGAGGAAAGACCCAGTACTTC.

The V gene is TRBV2, the J gene TRBJ2-1; possibly TRBD1 or TRBD2 for D (5 bases each). With 4 bases removed from V and 9 bases from J, the gap between germline ends came to 10 bases. This CDR3 is 12 amino acids long. Germline V lookup: CDR1 SNHLY, CDR2 FYNNEI. The CDR3 nucleotides are TGTGCCAGCAGTGGACGGGGCGGTGAGCAGTTCTTC. This sequence encodes CASSGRGGEQFF.

This clonotype was recorded at least ten times. V and J are TRBV7-2 and TRBJ2-2; D gene ambiguous. The V end lost 5 bases, the J end lost 6 bases, and 13 bases lay between the germline ends. The germline V gene has CDR1 SGHTA and CDR2 FQGNSA. The CDR3 loop spans 14 amino acids. CDR3 nucleotide sequence: TGTGCCAGCAGCCGGGTTCGGGTGGCCGGGGAGCTGTTTTTT. This translates into CASSRVRVAGELFF.

This clonotype was detected ten times or more. V usage is TRBV6-5 and J usage is TRBJ1-1, with D maybe TRBD1 (5 bases). V lost 4 bases, J lost 0 bases, and 12 bases lay in between. The CDR3 spans 15 residues. Germline V gives CDR1 MNHEY, CDR2 SVGAGI. DNA of the CDR3: TGTGCCAGCAGTTGGGACCAAAACATGAACACTGAAGCTTTCTTT. As protein: CASSWDQNMNTEAFF.

This clonotype was counted a few times. This chain links TRBV29-1 with TRBJ1-1; D possibly corresponds to TRBD1 (5 bases). CDR3 size: 13 residues. Germline CDR1 SQVTM, CDR2 ANQGSEA. V was cut by 2 bases and J by 0 bases, with 7 bases left in between. The CDR3 protein is CSVERQMNTEAFF. The DNA of the CDR3 is TGCAGCGTTGAAAGACAGATGAACACTGAAGCTTTCTTT.

This clonotype was counted a few times. The chain is built from TRBV5-5 and TRBJ1-6; 7 bases fit TRBD1. The J segment lost 7 bases and the V segment lost 0 bases, leaving 4 bases of the junction unmatched. The CDR3 contains 15 residues. Germline V gene sequence: CDR1 SGHKS, CDR2 YYEKEE (reference sequence). CDR3 sequence: CASSLAQGRNSPLHF. In DNA, the CDR3 is TGTGCCAGCAGCTTGGCACAGGGGCGGAATTCACCCCTCCACTTT.

This clonotype was detected ten times or more. The chain employs TRBV5-5 and TRBJ2-1; D perhaps matches TRBD2 (5 bases). The V and J ends lost 6 bases and 6 bases respectively, with 19 bases between them. The CDR3 consists of 15 residues. The germline V gene has CDR1 SGHKS and CDR2 YYEKEE (reference sequence). The CDR3 spells CASTLRGSSGNEQFF. Here the CDR3 DNA reads TGTGCCAGCACGCTTCGAGGGTCCTCTGGCAATGAGCAGTTCTTC.

This clonotype was counted a few times. The chain joins TRBV11-1 to TRBJ1-1, with D possibly matching TRBD1 (5 bases). Between the trimmed V and J ends, which lost 4 bases and 0 bases, there was a span of 12 bases. Germline V CDR1 and CDR2: SGHAT, FQDESV (reference sequence). CDR3 size: 15 residues. For the CDR3, the DNA is TGTGCCAGCAGCTCCCAAACAGGATTGAACACTGAAGCTTTCTTT. This codes for CASSSQTGLNTEAFF.

The J gene is TRBJ2-3, the V gene TRBV2; 7 bases line up with TRBD2. Germline lookup yields CDR1 SNHLY and CDR2 FYNNEI. Losses at the gene ends were 7 bases for V and 0 bases for J; bases not matched to a gene: 13. This CDR3 is 17 amino acids long. The CDR3 region has the DNA TGTGCCAGCAAGCACCGGGAGGTCCTAGCGAGCACAGATACGCAGTATTTT. It encodes CASKHREVLASTDTQYF.

This clonotype showed up just a few times. The rearrangement uses TRBV6-1 and TRBJ2-7; the D gene is possibly TRBD2 (5 bases). V gave up 3 bases and J gave up 0 bases, with 6 bases separating them. The germline V gene has CDR1 MNHNS and CDR2 SASEGT. The CDR3 contains 13 residues. The CDR3 here is CASSDRGSYEQYF. As DNA, the CDR3 is TGTGCCAGCAGTGATCGGGGCTCCTACGAGCAGTACTTC.

This chain uses TRBV18 with TRBJ2-1; D call uncertain. V was clipped by 4 bases and J by 6 bases, with 10 bases between them. Per germline, CDR1 KGHSH and CDR2 LQKENI. The CDR3 is 13 amino acids. CDR3: CASSRFQRNEQFF. The DNA of the CDR3 is TGTGCCAGCTCACGGTTCCAGCGCAATGAGCAGTTCTTC.

The chain joins TRBV6-5 to TRBJ2-1; no clear D gene. The V end was cut by 0 bases, the J end by 0 bases, with 12 bases between. The CDR3 is 17 amino acids. Germline CDR1 is MNHEY and CDR2 is SVGAGI. CDR3 region: CASSYSPKTGSYNEQFF. The CDR3 DNA reads TGTGCCAGCAGTTACTCGCCCAAAACCGGCTCCTACAATGAGCAGTTCTTC.

In its sample, this clonotype was seen many times. The chain is built from TRBV7-2 and TRBJ2-7; D perhaps matches TRBD1 (6 bases). Trimming pared 2 bases from V and 6 bases from J, leaving 14 bases between. Germline assignment: CDR1 SGHTA and CDR2 FQGNSA. The CDR3 is made up of 14 amino acids. The CDR3 DNA is TGTGCCAGCAGCTTAAGGGGCCAGGGGTCCGAGCAGTACTTC. Amino acids: CASSLRGQGSEQYF.